This entry lists 27 T cell receptor beta chains sequenced from one sample in a study of CD8 T cells in Susac syndrome (dated by TCRdb to between 2018 and 2020). The protocol used for the library was the immunoSEQ multiplex PCR assay. RNA was extracted with the RNeasy kit and 0.5 to 1 ug was reverse transcribed using random hexamers. The public reads were run again by TCRdb, first through fastp at Q25 and then through MiXCR, and only productive beta chains were kept. Each CDR3 protein gets just one entry, which takes the most common genes and DNA from the rows behind it. The sample yields 100,000 to 150,000 distinct CDR3 sequences; roughly 94% were counted once. Of the sample, 0.095% to 0.15% falls within the top ten clones. The sequencing sample was made of CD4+ T cells from PBMCs. The receptors were gathered from a human donor with multiple sclerosis.

In its sample, this clonotype was seen once. CDR3 bases: TGTGCCAGCTCACCGGACCACTACGAGCAGTACTTC. Amino acid sequence: CASSPDHYEQYF. V and J are TRBV18 and TRBJ2-7; D not resolved. Germline loops: CDR1 KGHSH, CDR2 LQKENI. The CDR3 covers 12 residues. Trimming removed 3 bases at V and 3 bases at J, with 6 bases between.

The chain links TRBV6-1 to TRBJ2-6; D remains unclear. V shed 4 bases and J shed 1 base, with 11 bases lying between them. CDR1 and CDR2 from the germline V gene are MNHNS and SASEGT. CDR3 length equals 16 residues. The CDR3 coding sequence is TGTGCCAGCAGTGCCCTTAAAGCGTCTGGGGCCAACGTCCTGACTTTC. Protein product: CASSALKASGANVLTF.

The chain employs TRBV20-1 and TRBJ2-7; D perhaps matches TRBD1 (5 bases). CDR1 is DFQATT, CDR2 SNEGSKA, per germline (reference sequence). The germline V and J ends were trimmed by 0 bases and 6 bases, with 9 bases remaining between them. The CDR3 sequence is 12 residues long. In DNA, the CDR3 is TGCAGTGCTAGAGATAGGGGCCTCGAGCAGTACTTC. The encoded protein is CSARDRGLEQYF.

The rearrangement uses TRBV24-1 and TRBJ2-5; 9 positions agree with TRBD1. Germline V gene sequence: CDR1 KGHDR, CDR2 SFDVKD. This CDR3 spans 17 amino acids. Trimming at V came to 5 bases and at J to 5 bases, leaving 14 bases not matched to a gene. This CDR3 is CATSVLFGDRVPETQYF. For the CDR3, the DNA is TGTGCCACCAGTGTATTGTTTGGGGACAGGGTCCCGGAGACCCAGTACTTC.

The chain has TRBV5-6 and TRBJ1-3, with D possibly TRBD1 on 6 matching bases. Germline V lookup: CDR1 SGHDT, CDR2 YYEEEE. The germline V and J ends were trimmed by 4 bases and 0 bases, with 8 bases remaining between them. The CDR3 consists of 14 residues. CDR3 nucleotides: TGTGCCAGCAGCAAGGACAGCTCTGGAAACACCATATATTTT. This encodes CASSKDSSGNTIYF.

The chain recombines TRBV20-1 with TRBJ2-5; TRBD2 matches 13 bases. Losses at the gene ends were 1 base for V and 6 bases for J; bases not matched to a gene: 5. The CDR3 spans 15 residues. Germline V CDR1 and CDR2: DFQATT, SNEGSKA (reference sequence). The CDR3 sequence is CSARAGLAGSQTQYF. CDR3 DNA sequence: TGCAGTGCTAGAGCGGGACTAGCGGGGAGCCAGACCCAGTACTTC.

The gene calls are TRBV12-3 or TRBV12-4 and TRBJ2-2, with 9 bases fitting TRBD1. This CDR3 contains 16 residues. Trimming cost V 6 bases and J 3 bases; bases outside gene matches: 8. The CDR3: CASRVGQGRDTGELFF. CDR3 coding DNA: TGTGCCAGCAGAGTGGGACAGGGTAGGGACACCGGGGAGCTGTTTTTT.

The V and J genes are TRBV29-1 and TRBJ2-3; 7 bases are a match to TRBD2. J was trimmed by 2 bases and V by 7 bases; bases with no gene match: 9. The CDR3 runs to 14 residues. CDR1 is SQVTM, CDR2 ANQGSEA, per germline. CDR3 in DNA: TGCAGCGGAGAGAGAAGGGACTACACAGATACGCAGTATTTT. Amino acid sequence: CSGERRDYTDTQYF.

CDR3 DNA: TGTGCCAGTAGTATTCTCGGGGGCGCGAACACCGGGGAGCTGTTTTTT. Its protein is CASSILGGANTGELFF. The V and J genes are TRBV19 and TRBJ2-2, with D tentatively TRBD1 or TRBD2 (6 bases each). Per germline, CDR1 LNHDA and CDR2 SQIVND (reference sequence). V lost 3 bases, J lost 0 bases, and 11 bases lay in between. There are 16 residues in the CDR3.

The V call is TRBV7-9, the J call TRBJ2-5; D not resolved. The CDR3 runs to 12 residues. Germline values: CDR1 SEHNR, CDR2 FQNEAQ (reference sequence). The V and J ends lost 5 bases and 7 bases respectively, with 11 bases between them. CDR3 in amino acids: CASSPLGGTQYF. CDR3 in DNA: TGTGCCAGCAGCCCCCTAGGTGGGACCCAGTACTTC.

CDR3 nucleotides: TGTGCCAGCAGCCAAGGACAGGGTGTGGCAGATACGCAGTATTTT. The encoded protein is CASSQGQGVADTQYF. The V gene is TRBV7-9, the J gene TRBJ2-3; 8 nucleotides align to TRBD1. Germline V CDR1 and CDR2: SEHNR, FQNEAQ (reference sequence). The CDR3 loop spans 15 amino acids. V shed 5 bases and J 4 bases; nucleotides not matched to a gene: 8.

The chain carries TRBV20-1 and TRBJ1-1, with TRBD1 matching 8 bases. From germline, CDR1 is DFQATT and CDR2 SNEGSKA (reference sequence). Trimming at V came to 5 bases and at J to 11 bases, leaving 13 bases not matched to a gene. The CDR3 has 13 amino acids. As DNA, the CDR3 is TGCAGTGCTCGCGGGACAGGTACCGGAGGGGCTTTCTTT. Protein sequence: CSARGTGTGGAFF.

The V gene is TRBV7-2, the J gene TRBJ1-1, with 8 positions matching TRBD1. CDR1 is SGHTA, CDR2 FQGNSA, per germline. V dropped 5 bases and J dropped 5; count of bases not matched to a gene: 7. The CDR3 consists of 14 residues. The CDR3 reads CASSHMGQATEAFF. CDR3 coding DNA: TGTGCCAGCAGCCACATGGGACAGGCGACTGAAGCTTTCTTT.

As DNA, the CDR3 is TGCGCCAGCAGCTTAAAGGCAGGGATACAAGAGACCCAGTACTTC. Translating it yields CASSLKAGIQETQYF. This chain joins TRBV5-1 and TRBJ2-5, with a weak D call TRBD1 (5 bases). Germline V lookup: CDR1 SGHRS, CDR2 YFSETQ. The CDR3 has 15 amino acids. Trimming cost V 2 bases and J 2 bases, with 13 bases left between them.

The chain combines TRBV6-6 with TRBJ2-7, with a possible D match to TRBD2 (6 bases). V lost 6 bases and J lost 0, with 12 bases in between. This CDR3 is built from 14 residues. CDR1 is MNHNY and CDR2 is SVGAGI in the germline V gene (reference sequence). The CDR3 spells CASSVAASSYEQYF. CDR3 coding DNA: TGTGCCAGCAGCGTAGCGGCCTCCTCCTACGAGCAGTACTTC.

The rearrangement uses TRBV30 and TRBJ1-5; D uncertain. CDR1 is GTSNPN and CDR2 is SVGIG in the germline V gene (reference sequence). Trimming cost V 1 base and J 1 base, with 20 bases left between them. The CDR3 has 18 residues. The CDR3 protein is CAWSGGEGSLSSNQPQHF. As DNA, the CDR3 is TGTGCCTGGAGTGGGGGTGAAGGGAGCCTTTCGAGCAATCAGCCCCAGCATTTT. Together with reference TRBV30 and TRBJ1-5, the CDR3 gives the full variable domain: SQTIHQWPATLVQPVGSPLSLECTVEGTSNPNLYWYRQAAGRGLQLLFYSVGIGQISSEVPQNLSASRPQDRQFILSSKKLLLSDSGFYLCAWSGGEGSLSSNQPQHFGDGTRLSIL.

In its sample, this clonotype was seen once. The chain recombines TRBV30 with TRBJ2-5, with D unclear. There are 12 residues in the CDR3. V lost 3 bases to trimming and J lost 5 bases, with 10 bases between them. The V gene's germline CDR1 is GTSNPN and CDR2 SVGIG (reference sequence). The CDR3 coding sequence is TGTGCCTGGAGGATAAACCGGGAGACCCAGTACTTC. It translates to CAWRINRETQYF.

This chain connects TRBV29-1 to TRBJ2-2; D ambiguous. The germline V gene encodes CDR1 SQVTM and CDR2 ANQGSEA. Trimming shortened V by 7 bases and J by 5 bases, and 14 bases separated the two germline ends. This CDR3 has 13 amino acids. The CDR3 sequence is CSAWLGGTGELFF. The CDR3 DNA reads TGCAGCGCTTGGTTGGGTGGGACCGGGGAGCTGTTTTTT.

The J gene is TRBJ2-1, the V gene TRBV28, with a weak D call TRBD2 (5 bases). V was trimmed by 9 bases and J by 5 bases, leaving 17 bases between them. CDR3 size: 14 residues. Germline CDR1 reads MDHEN; CDR2 reads SYDVKM. This CDR3 reads CASRGGGYDNEQFF. In DNA, the CDR3 is TGTGCCAGTAGAGGAGGAGGATACGACAATGAGCAGTTCTTC.

The V call is TRBV7-9, the J call TRBJ1-4; no reliable D call. The germline V gene encodes CDR1 SEHNR and CDR2 FQNEAQ (reference sequence). V lost 5 bases, J lost 3 bases, and 13 bases lay in between. The CDR3 consists of 15 residues. CDR3: CASSSNSASNEKLFF. The CDR3 bases are TGTGCCAGCAGCAGCAACAGCGCCTCTAATGAAAAACTGTTTTTT.

The genes are TRBV6-2 or TRBV6-3 and TRBJ2-5; D is unclear. The V gene lost 0 bases and the J gene lost 2 bases, with 7 bases spanning the gap. This CDR3 spans 14 amino acids. The germline CDR1 and CDR2 sequences are MNHEY and SVGEGT. DNA of the CDR3: TGTGCCAGCAGTTACTCCCCGGGTCAAGAGACCCAGTACTTC. This sequence encodes CASSYSPGQETQYF.

The chain links TRBV29-1 to TRBJ2-6; D might be TRBD1 or TRBD2, each matching 5 bases. The germline CDR1 and CDR2 sequences are SQVTM and ANQGSEA. Trimming removed 4 bases at V and 0 bases at J, with 10 bases between. The CDR3 sequence is 15 residues long. DNA of the CDR3: TGCAGCGTTGTTGGGGGTCTCTCTGGGGCCAACGTCCTGACTTTC. Protein product: CSVVGGLSGANVLTF.

As for this clonotype: Mismatch with germline at one junction end may stem from a read error. The chain has TRBV9 and TRBJ2-5, with TRBD2 identical over 10 bases. Germline V gene lookup returns CDR1 SGDLS and CDR2 YYNGEE. This CDR3 is 14 amino acids long. The CDR3 here is CASTVGLAEETQYF. The CDR3 DNA follows: TGTGCCAGCACCGTAGGACTAGCGGAAGAGACCCAGTACTTC.

V gene TRBV30 combines with J gene TRBJ2-5, with 7 bases matching TRBD1. V dropped 0 bases and J dropped 4; count of bases not matched to a gene: 5. CDR1 is GTSNPN and CDR2 is SVGIG in the germline V gene (reference sequence). The CDR3 contains 14 residues. The CDR3 sequence: CAWSVSHRGETQYF. The DNA for the CDR3 is TGTGCCTGGAGTGTATCCCACAGGGGAGAGACCCAGTACTTC.

The CDR3 bases are TGTGCCAGCAGTGCGCCCGAACGCACTAACTATGGCTACACCTTC. Translated: CASSAPERTNYGYTF. The chain is built from TRBV6-6 and TRBJ1-2; D ambiguous. Germline CDR1 is MNHNY and CDR2 is SVGAGI (reference sequence). The CDR3 is made up of 15 amino acids. V lost 5 bases, J lost 0 bases, and 13 bases lay in between.

The gene calls are TRBV6-1 and TRBJ1-2, with 9 bases lining up with TRBD1. J was trimmed by 7 bases and V by 4 bases; bases with no gene match: 13. The germline CDR1 and CDR2 sequences are MNHNS and SASEGT. The CDR3 spans 16 residues. CDR3 sequence reads: CASSAGTGNLLFGYTF. The CDR3 DNA sequence: TGTGCCAGCAGTGCCGGGACAGGGAATCTCCTATTTGGCTACACCTTC.

This clonotype showed up just a few times. The genes are TRBV12-3 or TRBV12-4 and TRBJ2-7; 10 bases are a match to TRBD1. V shed 4 bases, J shed 2 bases, and the junction held 2 bases outside the gene matches. This CDR3 is built from 14 residues. CDR3 bases: TGTGCCAGCAGTTCCGGGACAGGGGCCTACGAGCAGTACTTC. Encoded protein: CASSSGTGAYEQYF.